The 3 T cell receptor beta chains below all came from one sample that was sequenced in a study of blood T cell repertoires in COVID-19 (dated by TCRdb to the early 2020s). The library was prepared using the immunoSEQ multiplex PCR assay. The clones in this table, taken by TCRdb from immuneACCESS, are in-frame only. Not every clone is retained; where verified, under half of the shortfall comes from an unresolved V gene, and the cause of the rest is unknown. The sample records a few hundred thousand clones, about 90% of which are singletons. The ten largest clones represent about 0.57% of the sample. Material for sequencing was PBMCs or T cells enriched from blood (not recorded which). The receptor source for this set is a man aged 18 to 29 who had recovered from COVID-19.

The chain links TRBV28 to TRBJ2-1, with 8 positions matching TRBD2. The CDR3 contains 15 residues. The germline V gene encodes CDR1 MDHEN and CDR2 SYDVKM. Trimming cost V 7 bases and J 3 bases; bases outside gene matches: 8. The chain's CDR3 is CASTRGGRVYNEQFF. The CDR3 region has the DNA TGTGCCAGCACCCGCGGGGGGAGGGTCTACAATGAGCAGTTCTTC.

The chain couples TRBV10-1 to TRBJ1-1, with D maybe TRBD1 (5 bases). The CDR3 totals 12 residues. Germline V gene lookup returns CDR1 WNHNN and CDR2 SYGVQD (reference sequence). Trimming removed 9 bases from V and 1 base from J, with 9 bases in between. The CDR3 loop is CASGTGNTEAFF. As DNA, the CDR3 is TGCGCCAGTGGGACTGGGAACACTGAAGCTTTCTTT.

J is TRBJ2-3 and V is TRBV19; 7 bases map to TRBD1. CDR3 length: 13 residues. The J segment lost 4 bases and the V segment lost 3 bases, leaving 1 base of the junction unmatched. CDR1 is LNHDA and CDR2 is SQIVND in the germline V gene (reference sequence). CDR3 in amino acids: CASSMGQSDTQYF. CDR3 in DNA: TGTGCCAGTAGTATGGGACAGTCAGATACGCAGTATTTT.